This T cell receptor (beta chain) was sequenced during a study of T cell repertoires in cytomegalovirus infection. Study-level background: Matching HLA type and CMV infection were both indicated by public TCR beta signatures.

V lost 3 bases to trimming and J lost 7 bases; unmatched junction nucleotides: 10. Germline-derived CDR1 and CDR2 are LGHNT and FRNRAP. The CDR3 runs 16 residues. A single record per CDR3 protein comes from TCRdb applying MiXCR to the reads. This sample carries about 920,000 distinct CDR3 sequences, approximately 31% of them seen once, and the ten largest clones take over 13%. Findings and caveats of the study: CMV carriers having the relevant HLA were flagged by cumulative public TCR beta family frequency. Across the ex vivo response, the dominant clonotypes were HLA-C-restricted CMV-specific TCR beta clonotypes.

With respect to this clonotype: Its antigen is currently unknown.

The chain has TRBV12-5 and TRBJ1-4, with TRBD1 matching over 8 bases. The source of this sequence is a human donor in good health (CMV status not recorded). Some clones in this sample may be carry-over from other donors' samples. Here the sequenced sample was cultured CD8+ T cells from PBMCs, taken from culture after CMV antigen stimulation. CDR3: CASGFLLRDRPEKLFF. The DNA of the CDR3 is TGTGCTAGTGGTTTCTTACTCCGGGACAGGCCTGAAAAACTGTTTTTT.